This T cell receptor beta chain was observed in a study of T cell responses to AZD1222 COVID-19 vaccine. Assay: immunoSEQ multiplex PCR; the TCRdb copy retains only in-frame clones and omits some. The data contain 90,000 to 110,000 clones, approximately 87% of them seen just once; the ten biggest clones take up 4.4%. This CDR3 has 14 amino acids. The germline gives CDR1 SGHNT, CDR2 YYREEE (reference sequence). Unmatched junction bases numbered 6, after V lost 4 bases and J lost 5 bases. Details on this clone: The antigen remains unidentified.

General study findings and limits: CD4 TCRs associated with vaccination spanned spike, dominating at 160-218 and 743-854.

The chain combines TRBV5-4 with TRBJ1-2; TRBD1 matches 9 bases. The source of this sequence is an adult who received the AZD1222 COVID-19 vaccine. Sequences were derived from peripheral blood, sampled 28 days after the second AZD1222 dose. The CDR3 DNA is TGTGCCAGCAGCCCTGGGACAGGGCAGTATGGCTACACCTTC. Translated, it gives CASSPGTGQYGYTF.